Below are 16 T cell receptor beta chains sequenced from a single sample in a study of T cells after yellow fever vaccination. TCRdb reprocessed the 5' RACE reads via MiXCR and lists one record per CDR3 protein. The data show 620,000 or so distinct CDR3 sequences, approximately 16% seen once. This specimen consisted of PBMCs, obtained roughly 5 days after the first yellow fever vaccination. The receptors shown here come from a young man who received the YFV17D yellow fever vaccine.

This clonotype was seen more than once but under ten times. V and J are TRBV4-1 and TRBJ2-3, with D unclear. The CDR3 extends over 15 amino acids. The germline CDR1 and CDR2 sequences are MGHRA and YSYEKL. V was trimmed by 7 bases and J by 0 bases, leaving 14 bases between them. The CDR3 DNA follows: TGCGCCAGCAAGGAGCAGATTATGAGCACAGATACGCAGTATTTT. As protein: CASKEQIMSTDTQYF.

This chain links TRBV5-1 with TRBJ2-1, with a tentative D call TRBD1 (6 bases). Trimming stripped 1 base from V and 6 bases from J, with 11 bases between. This CDR3 region has 14 residues. The germline V gene has CDR1 SGHRS and CDR2 YFSETQ. The DNA of the CDR3 is TGCGCCAGCAGCTTGATTCCACAGGGCAATGAGCAGTTCTTC. It translates to CASSLIPQGNEQFF.

The V and J genes are TRBV6-1 and TRBJ2-5; TRBD2 matches 8 bases. Losses at the gene ends were 8 bases for V and 5 bases for J; bases not matched to a gene: 7. This CDR3 is 13 amino acids long. Germline CDR1 and CDR2: MNHNS and SASEGT. The CDR3 sequence is CASWRGAGETQYF. CDR3 bases: TGTGCCAGCTGGCGGGGGGCCGGGGAGACCCAGTACTTC.

In its sample, this clonotype was seen a few times. The chain is built from TRBV30 and TRBJ2-3; weak D call: TRBD1 (6 bases). V was shortened by 3 bases and J by 2 bases, with 12 bases between the two germline ends. From germline, CDR1 is GTSNPN and CDR2 SVGIG (reference sequence). The CDR3 is 14 amino acids. The CDR3 region has the DNA TGTGCCTGGAGAGGGGCAGGGGCCACAGATACGCAGTATTTT. Residues: CAWRGAGATDTQYF.

This clonotype was seen only a few times. The gene calls are TRBV5-6 and TRBJ2-5; D unclear. This CDR3 has 13 residues. Trimming removed 1 base from V and 5 bases from J, with 9 bases in between. Germline V lookup: CDR1 SGHDT, CDR2 YYEEEE. The CDR3 sequence: CASSLWVEETQYF. CDR3 nucleotide sequence: TGTGCCAGCAGCTTGTGGGTAGAGGAGACCCAGTACTTC.

This clonotype was observed a handful of times. This chain joins TRBV12-3 or TRBV12-4 and TRBJ1-2; D remains unclear. Trimming shortened V by 3 bases and J by 7 bases, and 12 bases separated the two germline ends. CDR3 length equals 13 residues. The CDR3 spells CASSFRPDRGYTF. CDR3 sequence (DNA): TGTGCCAGCAGTTTCCGGCCGGACCGTGGCTACACCTTC.

This clonotype was detected only a few times. The chain joins TRBV19 to TRBJ2-2, with TRBD1 as a possible D gene (6 bases). V was cut by 7 bases and J by 2 bases, with 17 bases left in between. Per the germline V gene, CDR1 is LNHDA and CDR2 is SQIVND (reference sequence). The CDR3 contains 16 residues. The CDR3 nucleotides read TGTGCCAGTAAGGTTTCCGGGACAATAAACACCGGGGAGCTGTTTTTT. This translates into CASKVSGTINTGELFF.

V usage is TRBV11-2 and J usage is TRBJ2-1; 8 bases line up with TRBD2. The CDR3 contains 16 residues. The V and J ends lost 5 bases and 7 bases, in that order; junction bases with no gene match: 13. Germline-derived CDR1 and CDR2 are SGHAT and FQNNGV. CDR3 DNA sequence: TGTGCCAGCAGCCCGCCTGTAGCGGGGCTACGGAATGAGCAGTTCTTC. Its translation is CASSPPVAGLRNEQFF.

This clonotype was detected a few times. The V call is TRBV27, the J call TRBJ2-7; D is tentatively TRBD1 or TRBD2 (5 bases each). CDR1 MNHEY and CDR2 SMNVEV come from the germline V gene (reference sequence). This CDR3 contains 15 residues. The V and J ends lost 7 bases and 2 bases respectively, with 18 bases between them. CDR3 nucleotides: TGTGCCAGCAAAGGGTCGAGGGGTTTTACCTACGAGCAGTACTTC. Translating gives CASKGSRGFTYEQYF.

This clonotype came up a few times. The V and J genes are TRBV5-1 and TRBJ2-7; TRBD1 matches at 7 bases. With V trimmed by 4 bases and J by 5 bases, 9 bases remained unmatched. CDR3 size: 14 residues. Germline V lookup: CDR1 SGHRS, CDR2 YFSETQ. The CDR3 DNA is TGCGCCAGCAGCCAGGGACAGTCGGCCGACGAGCAGTACTTC. The encoded protein is CASSQGQSADEQYF.

This clonotype was seen a few times. This chain connects TRBV6-5 to TRBJ2-5; D perhaps matches TRBD1 (6 bases). The CDR3 has 14 residues. V lost 4 bases and J 4 bases, leaving 13 bases between the germline ends. From germline, CDR1 is MNHEY and CDR2 SVGAGI. The CDR3 protein is CASSSSGVGETQYF. CDR3 sequence (DNA): TGTGCCAGCAGTTCCTCAGGGGTTGGAGAGACCCAGTACTTC.

The chain joins TRBV5-1 to TRBJ2-1; perhaps TRBD2 as D (6 bases). CDR1 SGHRS and CDR2 YFSETQ come from the germline V gene. The V and J ends lost 7 bases and 6 bases respectively, with 17 bases between them. The length of the CDR3 is 14 residues. DNA of the CDR3: TGCGCCAGCTCATGGAGGGGCGCGAGCAATGAGCAGTTCTTC. Protein sequence: CASSWRGASNEQFF.

This clonotype was picked up a small number of times. The genes are TRBV6-1 and TRBJ2-1; maybe TRBD2 (6 bases). V gave up 2 bases and J gave up 7 bases, with 15 bases separating them. This CDR3 region has 15 residues. Germline CDR1 reads MNHNS; CDR2 reads SASEGT. This CDR3 reads CASSERWQGGNEQFF. The CDR3 DNA sequence: TGTGCCAGCAGTGAAAGGTGGCAGGGAGGAAATGAGCAGTTCTTC.

The chain employs TRBV20-1 and TRBJ2-2; D not certain. The CDR3 contains 13 residues. V was pared by 6 bases and J by 5 bases, with 13 bases between. The germline CDR1 and CDR2 sequences are DFQATT and SNEGSKA (reference sequence). The CDR3 loop reads CSASSPATGELFF. The CDR3 DNA follows: TGCAGTGCCTCTTCCCCGGCAACCGGGGAGCTGTTTTTT.

This clonotype was counted between two and nine times. As DNA, the CDR3 is TGCGCCAGCAGCCAAGTGGGCAGCTACATGAACACTGAAGCTTTCTTT. Translated: CASSQVGSYMNTEAFF. The gene calls are TRBV4-1 and TRBJ1-1; D remains ambiguous. In germline, CDR1 is MGHRA, CDR2 YSYEKL. With 1 base removed from V and 0 bases from J, the gap between germline ends came to 12 bases. The CDR3 totals 16 residues.

The chain couples TRBV5-1 to TRBJ1-2; possibly TRBD1 for D (6 bases). V was shortened by 0 bases and J by 3 bases, with 12 bases between the two germline ends. CDR1 and CDR2 from the germline V gene are SGHRS and YFSETQ. This CDR3 has 15 amino acids. The CDR3 reads CASSLAGGADYGYTF. DNA of the CDR3: TGCGCCAGCAGCTTGGCCGGGGGGGCGGACTATGGCTACACCTTC. Full variable domain (remainder filled in from reference TRBV5-1 and TRBJ1-2): KAGVTQTPRYLIKTRGQQVTLSCSPISGHRSVSWYQQTPGQGLQFLFEYFSETQRNKGNFPGRFSGRQFSNSRSEMNVSTLELGDSALYLCASSLAGGADYGYTFGSGTRLTVV.